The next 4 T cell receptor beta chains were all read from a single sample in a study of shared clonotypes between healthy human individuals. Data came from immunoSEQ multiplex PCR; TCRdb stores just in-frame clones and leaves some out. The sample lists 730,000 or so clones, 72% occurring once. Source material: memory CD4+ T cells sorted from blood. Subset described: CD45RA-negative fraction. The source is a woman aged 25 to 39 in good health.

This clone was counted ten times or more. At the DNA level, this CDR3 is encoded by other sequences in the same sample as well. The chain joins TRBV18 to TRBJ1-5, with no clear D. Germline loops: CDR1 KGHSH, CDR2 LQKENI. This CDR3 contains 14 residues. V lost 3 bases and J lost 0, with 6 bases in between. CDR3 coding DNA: TGTGCCAGCTCACCCGGGGTTAGCAATCAGCCCCAGCATTTT. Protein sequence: CASSPGVSNQPQHF.

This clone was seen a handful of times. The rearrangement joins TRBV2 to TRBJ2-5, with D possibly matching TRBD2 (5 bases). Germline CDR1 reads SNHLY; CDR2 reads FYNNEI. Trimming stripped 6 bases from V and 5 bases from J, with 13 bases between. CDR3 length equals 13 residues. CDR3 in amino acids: CASRRLERETQYF. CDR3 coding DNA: TGTGCCAGCAGACGTCTCGAGCGGGAGACCCAGTACTTC.

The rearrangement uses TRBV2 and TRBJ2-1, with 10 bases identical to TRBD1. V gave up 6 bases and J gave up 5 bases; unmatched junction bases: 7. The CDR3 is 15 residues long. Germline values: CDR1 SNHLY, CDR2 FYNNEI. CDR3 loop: CASSEDRGWNNEQFF. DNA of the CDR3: TGTGCCAGCAGCGAGGACAGGGGGTGGAACAATGAGCAGTTCTTC. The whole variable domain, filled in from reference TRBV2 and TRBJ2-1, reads EPEVTQTPSHQVTQMGQEVILRCVPISNHLYFYWYRQILGQKVEFLVSFYNNEISEKSEIFDDQFSVERPDGSNFTLKIRSTKLEDSAMYFCASSEDRGWNNEQFFGPGTRLTVL.

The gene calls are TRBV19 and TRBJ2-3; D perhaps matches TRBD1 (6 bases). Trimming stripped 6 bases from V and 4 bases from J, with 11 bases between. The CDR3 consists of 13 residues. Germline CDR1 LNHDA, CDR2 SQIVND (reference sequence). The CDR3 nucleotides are TGTGCCAGTAGCGACGACAGGCCAGATACGCAGTATTTT. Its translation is CASSDDRPDTQYF.